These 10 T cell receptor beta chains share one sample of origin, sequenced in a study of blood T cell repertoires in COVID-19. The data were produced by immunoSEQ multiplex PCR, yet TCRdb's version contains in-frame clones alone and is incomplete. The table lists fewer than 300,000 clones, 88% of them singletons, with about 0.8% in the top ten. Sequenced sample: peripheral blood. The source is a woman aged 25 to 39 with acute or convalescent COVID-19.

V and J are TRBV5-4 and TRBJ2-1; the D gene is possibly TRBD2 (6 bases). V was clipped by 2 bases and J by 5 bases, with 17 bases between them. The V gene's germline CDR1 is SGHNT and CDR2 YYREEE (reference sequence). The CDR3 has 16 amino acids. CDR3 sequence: CASSFRRERRNNEQFF. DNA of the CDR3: TGTGCCAGCAGCTTTCGGAGGGAGAGACGAAACAATGAGCAGTTCTTC.

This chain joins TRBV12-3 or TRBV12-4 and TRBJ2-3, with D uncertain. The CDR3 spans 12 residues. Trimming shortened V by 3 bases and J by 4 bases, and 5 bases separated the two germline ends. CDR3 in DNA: TGTGCCAGCAGTTTGCTACCAGATACGCAGTATTTT. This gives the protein CASSLLPDTQYF.

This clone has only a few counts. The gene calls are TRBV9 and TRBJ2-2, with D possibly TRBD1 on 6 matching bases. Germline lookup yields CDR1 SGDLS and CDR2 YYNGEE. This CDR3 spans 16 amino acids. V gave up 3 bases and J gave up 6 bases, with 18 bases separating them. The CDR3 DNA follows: TGTGCCAGCAGCGCTGTCCCTCTTACAGGGTCCGGGGAGCTGTTTTTT. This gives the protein CASSAVPLTGSGELFF.

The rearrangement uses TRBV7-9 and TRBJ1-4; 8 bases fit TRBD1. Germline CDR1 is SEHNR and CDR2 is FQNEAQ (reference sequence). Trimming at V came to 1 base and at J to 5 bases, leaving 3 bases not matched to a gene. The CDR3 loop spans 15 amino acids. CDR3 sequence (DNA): TGTGCCAGCAGCTTAGGGGACAGGCTGAATGAAAAACTGTTTTTT. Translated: CASSLGDRLNEKLFF.

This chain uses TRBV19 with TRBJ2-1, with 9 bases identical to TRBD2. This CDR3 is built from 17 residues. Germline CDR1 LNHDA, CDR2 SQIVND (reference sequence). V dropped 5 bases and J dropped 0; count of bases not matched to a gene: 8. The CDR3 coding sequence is TGTGCCAGTAGTGGGGGGACTAGCTGGAGCTCCTACAATGAGCAGTTCTTC. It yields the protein CASSGGTSWSSYNEQFF.

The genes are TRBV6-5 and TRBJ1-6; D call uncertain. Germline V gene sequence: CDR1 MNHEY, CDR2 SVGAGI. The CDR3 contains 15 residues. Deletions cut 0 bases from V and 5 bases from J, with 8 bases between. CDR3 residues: CASSYSNGDNSPLHF. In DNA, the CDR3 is TGTGCCAGCAGTTACTCGAACGGGGATAATTCACCCCTCCACTTT.

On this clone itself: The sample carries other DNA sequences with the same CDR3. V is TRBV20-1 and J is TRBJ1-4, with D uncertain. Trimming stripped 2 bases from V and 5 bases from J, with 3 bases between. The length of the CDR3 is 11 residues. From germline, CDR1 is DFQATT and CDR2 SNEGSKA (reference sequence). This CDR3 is CSARSNEKLFF. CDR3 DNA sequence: TGCAGTGCTAGAAGCAATGAAAAACTGTTTTTT.

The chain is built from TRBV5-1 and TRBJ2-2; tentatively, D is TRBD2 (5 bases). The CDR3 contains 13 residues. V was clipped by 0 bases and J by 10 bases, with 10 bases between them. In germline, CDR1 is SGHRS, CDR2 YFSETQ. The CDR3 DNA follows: TGCGCCAGCAGCTTGGGGGTGGAGGAGGAGCTGTTTTTT. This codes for CASSLGVEEELFF.

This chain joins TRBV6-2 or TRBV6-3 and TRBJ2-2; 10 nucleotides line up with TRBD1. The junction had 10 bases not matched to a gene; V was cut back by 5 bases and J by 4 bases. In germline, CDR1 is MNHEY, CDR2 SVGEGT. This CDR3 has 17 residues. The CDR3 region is CASSNTGQGFGTGELFF. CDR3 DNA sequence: TGTGCCAGCAGTAACACGGGACAGGGGTTTGGCACCGGGGAGCTGTTTTTT.

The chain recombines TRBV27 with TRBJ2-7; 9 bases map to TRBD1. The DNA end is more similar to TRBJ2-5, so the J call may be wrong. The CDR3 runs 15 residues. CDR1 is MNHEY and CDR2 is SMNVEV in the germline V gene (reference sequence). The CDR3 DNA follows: TGTGCCAGCAGTCCAGGACAGGGGTGGCGAGAGACCCAGTACTTC. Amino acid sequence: CASSPGQGWRETQYF.